The 27 T cell receptor beta chains below all came from one sample that was sequenced in a study of cytomegalovirus exposure and HLA in healthy donors (dated by TCRdb to 2016 to 2017). The library was produced with the immunoSEQ multiplex PCR assay. Held by TCRdb, this immuneACCESS table contains in-frame sequences only and omits some clones. Under half of the omission traces to an unresolved V gene where checked; the cause of the rest is unknown. This sample lists roughly 330,000 clones; around 90% were detected once. The top ten constitute approximately 1.2% of the sample. Sequencing input: PBMCs. These receptor sequences come from a woman younger than 45 in good health and CMV-seropositive.

J is TRBJ1-2 and V is TRBV30, with no clear D. Germline V gives CDR1 GTSNPN, CDR2 SVGIG (reference sequence). The CDR3 sequence is 12 residues long. Trimming took 0 bases from V and 8 from J, leaving 10 bases between them. The CDR3 protein is CAWSVSYDGYTF. The CDR3 region has the DNA TGTGCCTGGAGTGTATCTTATGACGGCTACACCTTC.

DNA of the CDR3: TGTGCCAGCAGCCCGTTAAGGGACAGGTACACAGATACGCAGTATTTT. This translates into CASSPLRDRYTDTQYF. The chain carries TRBV7-3 and TRBJ2-3; TRBD1 matches 8 bases. CDR3 length: 16 amino acids. With V trimmed by 5 bases and J by 2 bases, 9 bases remained unmatched. Germline V gene lookup returns CDR1 SGHTA and CDR2 FQGTGA.

The chain employs TRBV5-1 and TRBJ2-7, with 7 nucleotides matching TRBD1. The CDR3 runs 15 residues. Germline lookup yields CDR1 SGHRS and CDR2 YFSETQ. Trimming cost V 0 bases and J 1 base; bases outside gene matches: 4. The CDR3 here is CASSLDRTGSYEQYF. CDR3 in DNA: TGCGCCAGCAGCTTGGATAGGACAGGATCCTACGAGCAGTACTTC.

The genes are TRBV9 and TRBJ1-1; D call uncertain. This CDR3 region has 14 residues. V lost 6 bases and J 1 base, leaving 13 bases between the germline ends. CDR1 is SGDLS and CDR2 is YYNGEE in the germline V gene. CDR3 protein: CASTRRGPNTEAFF. In DNA form, the CDR3 reads TGTGCCAGCACCCGACGAGGGCCGAACACTGAAGCTTTCTTT.

This clone was observed a few times. V usage is TRBV14 and J usage is TRBJ1-1, with a possible D match to TRBD1 (5 bases). This CDR3 comprises 14 residues. Trimming took 0 bases from V and 5 from J, leaving 10 bases between them. Germline V gene data show CDR1 as SGHDN and CDR2 as FVKESK. CDR3 protein: CASSQDFQGTEAFF. The DNA for the CDR3 is TGTGCCAGCAGCCAAGACTTTCAGGGAACTGAAGCTTTCTTT.

This sequence joins TRBV5-1 and TRBJ2-3, with D perhaps TRBD2 (5 bases). V lost 7 bases and J 2 bases, leaving 8 bases between the germline ends. Germline V gene lookup returns CDR1 SGHRS and CDR2 YFSETQ. The CDR3 is made up of 12 amino acids. The CDR3 nucleotides are TGCGCCAGCTCCCGGGACACAGATACGCAGTATTTT. Translated: CASSRDTDTQYF.

This chain connects TRBV30 to TRBJ2-3; D ambiguous. Germline V CDR1 and CDR2: GTSNPN, SVGIG (reference sequence). V was cut by 4 bases and J by 4 bases, with 12 bases left in between. The length of the CDR3 is 13 residues. CDR3: CAWTGQSPDTQYF. CDR3 DNA sequence: TGTGCCTGGACTGGGCAATCCCCAGATACGCAGTATTTT.

The rearrangement links TRBV5-1 to TRBJ1-3; 10 bases match TRBD1. Germline V gene sequence: CDR1 SGHRS, CDR2 YFSETQ. The V segment lost 1 base and the J segment 0 bases; nucleotides outside the gene matches: 7. The length of the CDR3 is 18 residues. The chain's CDR3 is CASSLKGTGATSGNTIYF. CDR3 coding DNA: TGCGCCAGCAGCTTGAAGGGGACAGGGGCCACCTCTGGAAACACCATATATTTT.

The V call is TRBV28, the J call TRBJ2-1; D is ambiguous. The CDR3 contains 13 residues. Trimming shortened V by 4 bases and J by 8 bases, and 12 bases separated the two germline ends. CDR1 MDHEN and CDR2 SYDVKM come from the germline V gene. The CDR3 DNA follows: TGTGCCAGCAGTTGGCCGGGTTCGGATGAGCAGTTCTTC. As protein: CASSWPGSDEQFF.

The CDR3 loop reads CASSLGLSSYEQYF. The CDR3, as DNA: TGTGCCAGCAGTTTAGGTCTAAGCTCCTACGAGCAGTACTTC. The chain is built from TRBV27 and TRBJ2-7; D ambiguous. Trimming left V 2 bases short and J 0 bases short, with 8 bases between. Per germline, CDR1 MNHEY and CDR2 SMNVEV (reference sequence). This CDR3 has 14 residues.

With respect to this clone: This specimen includes other DNA sequences encoding the same CDR3. The rearrangement joins TRBV7-6 to TRBJ2-2; D unclear. Per the germline V gene, CDR1 is SGHVS and CDR2 is FNYEAQ. CDR3 length equals 12 residues. The ends were cut back, 4 bases at V and 2 bases at J, with 2 bases in the middle. The CDR3 region is CASSSNTGELFF. The DNA of the CDR3 is TGTGCCAGCAGCTCAAACACCGGGGAGCTGTTTTTT.

This chain connects TRBV5-1 to TRBJ1-6, with 9 bases aligning to TRBD1. The CDR3 is made up of 15 amino acids. The germline V gene has CDR1 SGHRS and CDR2 YFSETQ. The V and J ends lost 3 bases and 5 bases, in that order; junction bases with no gene match: 3. The CDR3 bases are TGCGCCAGCAGCTGGGACAGGGCCAATAATTCACCCCTCCACTTT. Protein: CASSWDRANNSPLHF. The complete variable domain, with remaining parts taken from reference TRBV5-1 and TRBJ1-6, reads KAGVTQTPRYLIKTRGQQVTLSCSPISGHRSVSWYQQTPGQGLQFLFEYFSETQRNKGNFPGRFSGRQFSNSRSEMNVSTLELGDSALYLCASSWDRANNSPLHFGNGTRLTVT.

J is TRBJ2-7 and V is TRBV6-5, with 7 bases matching TRBD2. Germline CDR1 and CDR2: MNHEY and SVGAGI. Germline trimming cut 0 bases from V and 5 bases from J; bases unmatched to any gene: 7. This CDR3 has 15 amino acids. CDR3 residues: CASSYSGGSANEQYF. The CDR3 nucleotides are TGTGCCAGCAGTTACTCGGGCGGGAGTGCGAACGAGCAGTACTTC.

CDR3 nucleotide sequence: TGTGCCTGTACCACGGGGGGTGCTGAAGCTTTCTTT. This encodes CACTTGGAEAFF. The V gene is TRBV30, the J gene TRBJ1-1, with D possibly being TRBD1 (5 bases). The CDR3 covers 12 residues. V shed 6 bases and J shed 6 bases, with 14 bases lying between them. Germline V gives CDR1 GTSNPN, CDR2 SVGIG (reference sequence).

V is TRBV28 and J is TRBJ1-5, with D hard to call. CDR1 and CDR2 from the germline V gene are MDHEN and SYDVKM. This CDR3 region has 16 residues. Trimming removed 6 bases at V and 0 bases at J, with 15 bases between. The CDR3 region is CASRRSETYSNQPQHF. CDR3 nucleotides: TGTGCCAGCAGACGATCTGAGACTTATAGCAATCAGCCCCAGCATTTT.

The genes are TRBV28 and TRBJ2-2; D unclear. The V gene's germline CDR1 is MDHEN and CDR2 SYDVKM. The V end lost 2 bases, the J end lost 5 bases, and 9 bases lay between the germline ends. CDR3 length: 14 amino acids. The CDR3 loop is CASSLGPQTGELFF. CDR3 bases: TGTGCCAGCAGTTTAGGCCCTCAGACCGGGGAGCTGTTTTTT. The full variable domain, rest sourced from reference TRBV28 and TRBJ2-2, is DVKVTQSSRYLVKRTGEKVFLECVQDMDHENMFWYRQDPGLGLRLIYFSYDVKMKEKGDIPEGYSVSREKKERFSLILESASTNQTSMYLCASSLGPQTGELFFGEGSRLTVL.

For the CDR3, the DNA is TGTGCCAGCTCAATCCAGGAGTCGAACACCGGGGAGCTGTTTTTT. This sequence encodes CASSIQESNTGELFF. The J gene is TRBJ2-2, the V gene TRBV18; D is unresolved. The CDR3 totals 15 residues. Germline CDR1 reads KGHSH; CDR2 reads LQKENI. V was shortened by 5 bases and J by 0 bases, with 10 bases between the two germline ends.

This rearrangement joins TRBV30 to TRBJ1-1; D remains ambiguous. The CDR3 consists of 12 residues. Germline values: CDR1 GTSNPN, CDR2 SVGIG (reference sequence). V shed 2 bases and J shed 1 base, with 5 bases lying between them. Here the CDR3 reads CAWSPSNTEAFF. Here the CDR3 DNA reads TGTGCCTGGAGTCCTTCGAACACTGAAGCTTTCTTT.

This clone was recorded many times. The J gene is TRBJ1-1, the V gene TRBV19, with 7 bases matching TRBD1. The CDR3 sequence is 13 residues long. J gave up 7 bases and V 3 bases, and 5 bases lay outside the gene matches. Germline loops: CDR1 LNHDA, CDR2 SQIVND (reference sequence). The CDR3 reads CASSIGTALEAFF. The CDR3 DNA follows: TGTGCCAGTAGTATCGGGACAGCCCTTGAAGCTTTCTTT.

The V call is TRBV30, the J call TRBJ1-2; possible D gene TRBD1, 5 bases. CDR1 and CDR2 from the germline V gene are GTSNPN and SVGIG (reference sequence). This CDR3 is 10 amino acids long. V was pared by 5 bases and J by 9 bases, with 10 bases between. CDR3 nucleotide sequence: TGTGCCTGGGGGGGTTCTCGCTACACCTTC. Encoded protein: CAWGGSRYTF. The full variable domain, rest sourced from reference TRBV30 and TRBJ1-2, is SQTIHQWPATLVQPVGSPLSLECTVEGTSNPNLYWYRQAAGRGLQLLFYSVGIGQISSEVPQNLSASRPQDRQFILSSKKLLLSDSGFYLCAWGGSRYTFGSGTRLTVV.

This rearrangement joins TRBV9 to TRBJ1-2; TRBD1 might be the D (5 bases). CDR3 length: 14 amino acids. Trimming left V 4 bases short and J 8 bases short, with 18 bases between. The germline CDR1 and CDR2 sequences are SGDLS and YYNGEE. For the CDR3, the DNA is TGTGCCAGCAGCCCGAGATCGACAGCCCGGGGCTACACCTTC. Translation gives CASSPRSTARGYTF.

The J gene is TRBJ2-2, the V gene TRBV7-3; unclear D gene. CDR1 SGHTA and CDR2 FQGTGA come from the germline V gene. V was pared by 2 bases and J by 4 bases, with 11 bases between. The CDR3 consists of 15 residues. This CDR3 is CASSLGVGSTGELFF. In DNA, the CDR3 is TGTGCCAGCAGCTTAGGGGTGGGGTCCACCGGGGAGCTGTTTTTT.

Comment on this clone: This same CDR3 is encoded by further DNA sequences in the sample. The rearrangement links TRBV28 to TRBJ2-7, with unresolved D. CDR1 is MDHEN and CDR2 is SYDVKM in the germline V gene. Trimming cost V 8 bases and J 4 bases, with 9 bases left between them. The CDR3 has 11 amino acids. In DNA, the CDR3 is TGTGCCAGCTCCGGAGCGTACGAGCAGTACTTC. Amino acid sequence: CASSGAYEQYF.

V usage is TRBV6-1 and J usage is TRBJ1-6; D is uncertain. This CDR3 is built from 15 residues. Deletions cut 1 base from V and 1 base from J, with 5 bases between. Germline values: CDR1 MNHNS, CDR2 SASEGT. The CDR3 DNA is TGTGCCAGCAGTGAAGGAGGGTCCTATAATTCACCCCTCCACTTT. Its protein is CASSEGGSYNSPLHF.

On this clone itself: The same CDR3 is also encoded by other DNA sequences in this sample. The chain couples TRBV10-3 to TRBJ2-7; D unresolved. Per germline, CDR1 ENHRY and CDR2 SYGVKD. This CDR3 comprises 12 residues. Trimming took 0 bases from V and 4 from J, leaving 4 bases between them. The CDR3 protein is CAISESSYEQYF. CDR3 sequence (DNA): TGTGCCATCAGTGAGTCTTCTTACGAGCAGTACTTC.

The chain combines TRBV7-6 with TRBJ1-1; tentatively, D is TRBD1 (5 bases). The ends were cut back, 1 base at V and 1 base at J, with 13 bases in the middle. The CDR3 contains 16 residues. Germline CDR1 and CDR2: SGHVS and FNYEAQ. CDR3 DNA: TGTGCCAGCAGCTTAGGGTGGACACCTGGGAACACTGAAGCTTTCTTT. This translates into CASSLGWTPGNTEAFF.

The chain links TRBV9 to TRBJ2-7; 7 bases map to TRBD2. Looked up from germline, CDR1 is SGDLS and CDR2 is YYNGEE. Trimming removed 2 bases from V and 2 bases from J; junction bases left unmatched: 4. The CDR3 runs to 14 residues. The CDR3 reads CASSVSSGTYEQYF. In DNA form, the CDR3 reads TGTGCCAGCAGCGTTTCTAGCGGAACCTACGAGCAGTACTTC.